The 10 T cell receptor beta chains below were found in one sample sequenced in a study of blood T cell repertoires in COVID-19. Sequencing used immunoSEQ multiplex PCR; TCRdb keeps in-frame clones, though not all of them. Of 350,000 to 400,000 clones listed, approximately 90% are singletons. Input material: PBMCs or T cells enriched from blood (not recorded which). The receptor set was obtained from a woman in her 30s with acute COVID-19.

This clone was recorded only once. The J gene is TRBJ1-5, the V gene TRBV11-3; D not resolved. V was pared by 5 bases and J by 6 bases, with 11 bases between. The CDR3 has 13 residues. CDR1 and CDR2 (germline): SGHNT, YENEEA. CDR3 sequence: CASSPSGIQPQHF. The CDR3 DNA reads TGTGCCAGCAGCCCTTCGGGGATTCAGCCCCAGCATTTT.

This chain connects TRBV19 to TRBJ1-5, with D hard to call. The CDR3 is made up of 14 amino acids. Germline V gene sequence: CDR1 LNHDA, CDR2 SQIVND (reference sequence). V lost 1 base, J lost 7 bases, and 11 bases lay in between. The CDR3 DNA reads as TGTGCCAGTAGTATAGGTGGGGAGCGCCAGCCCCAGCATTTT. This translates into CASSIGGERQPQHF.

V gene TRBV6-6 combines with J gene TRBJ1-6; D is unresolved. The germline gives CDR1 MNHNY, CDR2 SVGAGI (reference sequence). This CDR3 is built from 15 residues. V lost 2 bases to trimming and J lost 11 bases, with 16 bases between them. Written as DNA, the CDR3 is TGTGCCAGCAGTTACAATCTTCCCGGGGATCCACCCCTCCACTTT. This codes for CASSYNLPGDPPLHF.

V and J are TRBV12-3 or TRBV12-4 and TRBJ1-4; D remains ambiguous. The CDR3 is made up of 13 amino acids. Trimming took 6 bases from V and 7 from J, leaving 12 bases between them. The CDR3 is CASRWQDGEKLFF. The CDR3, as DNA: TGTGCCAGCAGATGGCAGGATGGTGAAAAACTGTTTTTT.

The J gene is TRBJ2-1, the V gene TRBV19; 10 bases match TRBD2. The length of the CDR3 is 14 residues. V shed 9 bases and J 7 bases; nucleotides not matched to a gene: 9. The germline CDR1 and CDR2 sequences are LNHDA and SQIVND (reference sequence). The CDR3 sequence is CARHYSGGINEQFF. DNA for the CDR3: TGTGCCAGACATTATAGCGGGGGGATAAATGAGCAGTTCTTC.

This clone was seen only once. The chain links TRBV3-1 (or the pseudogene TRBV3-2) to TRBJ1-2; no clear D. CDR1 and CDR2 (germline): LGHDT, YNNKEL (reference sequence). There are 15 residues in the CDR3. The germline V and J ends were trimmed by 3 bases and 2 bases, with 13 bases remaining between them. The CDR3 nucleotides read TGTGCCAGCAGCCATGGAGGCCGACGAAACTATGGCTACACCTTC. Encoded protein: CASSHGGRRNYGYTF.

V gene TRBV7-2 combines with J gene TRBJ1-2; 9 nucleotides agree with TRBD1. The CDR3 is made up of 14 amino acids. CDR1 and CDR2 (germline): SGHTA, FQGNSA. The V segment lost 1 base and the J segment 8 bases; nucleotides outside the gene matches: 5. CDR3 DNA: TGTGCCAGCAGCTTAGGGACAGGGGATGGGGGCTACACCTTC. It encodes CASSLGTGDGGYTF.

The V gene is TRBV11-1, the J gene TRBJ1-5, with TRBD1 matching 10 bases. This CDR3 has 15 amino acids. The germline gives CDR1 SGHAT, CDR2 FQDESV (reference sequence). V shed 5 bases, J shed 3 bases, and the junction held 4 bases outside the gene matches. CDR3 residues: CASSAGQGYNQPQHF. As DNA, the CDR3 is TGTGCCAGCAGCGCGGGACAGGGGTACAATCAGCCCCAGCATTTT.

The genes are TRBV4-1 and TRBJ1-6, with a tentative D call TRBD1 (6 bases). There are 21 residues in the CDR3. Trimming pared 2 bases from V and 4 bases from J, leaving 27 bases between. Germline assignment: CDR1 MGHRA and CDR2 YSYEKL. The CDR3 DNA sequence: TGCGCCAGCAGCCAACGGCCCTCTTGGGGGGGACAATACTTTTATAATTCACCCCTCCACTTT. Encoded protein: CASSQRPSWGGQYFYNSPLHF.

The chain couples TRBV4-3 to TRBJ2-7; 7 positions agree with TRBD1. The CDR3 sequence is 14 residues long. Germline trimming cut 8 bases from V and 0 bases from J; bases unmatched to any gene: 7. CDR1 and CDR2 from the germline V gene are LGHNA and YSLEER. The CDR3 reads CASAYRDSSYEQYF. The CDR3 nucleotides read TGCGCCAGCGCTTACCGGGACAGCTCCTACGAGCAGTACTTC.